The TCR beta chain described here comes from a study of CD8 T cells in ankylosing spondylitis. Findings and caveats of the study: Some of these motif variants have turned up before, in reports on reactive arthritis synovial fluid and blood. Ankylosing spondylitis blood appeared to carry a characteristic TCR beta motif of under ten highly homologous variants. Disease-associated clonotypes exhibited CD8+ identity and were relatively infrequent in peripheral blood.

Remarks on this clonotype: Its antigen is unidentified.

TCRdb passed the 5' RACE reads through MiXCR, listing each CDR3 protein once. The sample records 200,000 to 250,000 distinct CDR3 sequences, approximately 16% being singletons. The sample consisted of blood, either unsorted or a sorted T cell fraction (not recorded which). The sequence derives from a male donor with ankylosing spondylitis.

CDR3 bases: TGTGCCAGCAGCCAAGAAGGGATTGAGGACACCATATATTTT. Protein product: CASSQEGIEDTIYF. V usage is TRBV3-1 and J usage is TRBJ1-3; D gene uncertain. The germline gives CDR1 LGHDT, CDR2 YNNKEL (reference sequence). There are 14 residues in the CDR3. Trimming cost V 0 bases and J 8 bases, with 11 bases left between them.